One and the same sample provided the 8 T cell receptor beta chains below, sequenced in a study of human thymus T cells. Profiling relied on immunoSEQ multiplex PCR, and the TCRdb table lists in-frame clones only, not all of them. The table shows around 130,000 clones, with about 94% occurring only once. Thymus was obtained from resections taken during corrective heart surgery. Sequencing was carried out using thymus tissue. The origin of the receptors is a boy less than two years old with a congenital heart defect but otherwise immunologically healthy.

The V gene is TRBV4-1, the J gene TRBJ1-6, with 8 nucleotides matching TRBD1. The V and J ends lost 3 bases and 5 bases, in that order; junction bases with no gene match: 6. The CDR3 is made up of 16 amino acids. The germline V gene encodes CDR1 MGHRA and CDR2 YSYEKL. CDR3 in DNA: TGCGCCAGCAGCCAGGGGACAGGCGCTAATAATTCACCCCTCCACTTT. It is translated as CASSQGTGANNSPLHF.

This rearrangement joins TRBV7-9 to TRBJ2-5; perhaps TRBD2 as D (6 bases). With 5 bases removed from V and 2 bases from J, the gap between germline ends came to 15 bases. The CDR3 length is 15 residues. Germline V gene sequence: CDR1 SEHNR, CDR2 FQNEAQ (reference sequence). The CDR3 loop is CASSTWDSHQETQYF. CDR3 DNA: TGTGCCAGCAGCACGTGGGACTCCCATCAAGAGACCCAGTACTTC.

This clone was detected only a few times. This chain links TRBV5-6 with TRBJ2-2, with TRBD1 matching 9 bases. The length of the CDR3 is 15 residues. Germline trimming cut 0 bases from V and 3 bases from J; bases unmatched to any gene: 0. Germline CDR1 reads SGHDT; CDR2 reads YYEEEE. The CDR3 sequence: CASSLGQGDTGELFF. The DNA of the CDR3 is TGTGCCAGCAGCTTGGGACAGGGGGACACCGGGGAGCTGTTTTTT.

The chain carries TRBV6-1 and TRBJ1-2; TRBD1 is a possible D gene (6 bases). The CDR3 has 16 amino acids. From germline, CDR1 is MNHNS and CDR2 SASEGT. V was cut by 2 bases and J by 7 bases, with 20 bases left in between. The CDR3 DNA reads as TGTGCCAGCAGTGAATTTAACGGGGGCAGTAGGGGTGGCTACACCTTC. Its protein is CASSEFNGGSRGGYTF.

The CDR3 is CASSPTGGRNQPQHF. The CDR3, as DNA: TGTGCCAGCTCTCCGACAGGGGGTCGCAATCAGCCCCAGCATTTT. The chain links TRBV6-5 to TRBJ1-5, with 9 bases identical to TRBD1. Germline values: CDR1 MNHEY, CDR2 SVGAGI. With 8 bases clipped from V and 2 bases from J, the junction kept 7 bases outside the gene matches. This CDR3 is 15 amino acids long.

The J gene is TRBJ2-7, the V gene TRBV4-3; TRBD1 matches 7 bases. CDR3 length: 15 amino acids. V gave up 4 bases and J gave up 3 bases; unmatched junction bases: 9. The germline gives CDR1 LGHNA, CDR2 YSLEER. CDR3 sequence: CASSPNPGQLYEQYF. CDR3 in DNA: TGCGCCAGCAGCCCCAACCCGGGACAGCTCTACGAGCAGTACTTC.

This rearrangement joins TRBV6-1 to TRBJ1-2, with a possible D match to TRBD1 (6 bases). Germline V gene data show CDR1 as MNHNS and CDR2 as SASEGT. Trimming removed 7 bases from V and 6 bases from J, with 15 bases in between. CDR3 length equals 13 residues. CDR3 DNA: TGTGCCAGCAAAAGAGGGGGGGCGGATGGCTACACCTTC. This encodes CASKRGGADGYTF.

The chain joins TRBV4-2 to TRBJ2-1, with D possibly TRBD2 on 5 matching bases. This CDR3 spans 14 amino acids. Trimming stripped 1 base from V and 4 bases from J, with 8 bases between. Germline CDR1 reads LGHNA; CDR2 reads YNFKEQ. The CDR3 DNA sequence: TGTGCCAGCAGCCAAGCGCTAGCTTACAATGAGCAGTTCTTC. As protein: CASSQALAYNEQFF.